These 7 T cell receptor beta chains were all obtained from the same sample, sequenced in a study of regulatory T cells in long-lasting Graves disease. Documented time point: persistent/refractory GD, antithyroid drugs over 5 years with positive TRAb. Scientists built the TCR library using RNA that was extracted from PBMCs. To make TCR beta libraries, researchers used iRepertoire HTBI primers and Arm-PCR of CDR3 regions. MiXCR, applied by TCRdb to the multiplex PCR reads, yields one record per CDR3 protein. The data show about 430,000 distinct CDR3 sequences, 21% seen once. Sequencing used peripheral blood mononuclear cells (PBMCs), obtained when the disease was refractory, from a patient treated with antithyroid drugs. The receptors here all came from a female donor with Graves disease.

The chain is built from TRBV6-5 and TRBJ2-2; 9 bases map to TRBD1. The CDR3 spans 17 residues. J gave up 3 bases and V 2 bases, and 7 bases lay outside the gene matches. Germline CDR1 MNHEY, CDR2 SVGAGI. CDR3 loop: CASSYPTGGRDTGELFF. The CDR3 nucleotides read TGTGCCAGCAGTTACCCTACAGGGGGCAGGGACACCGGGGAGCTGTTTTTT.

This clonotype was seen ten or more times. This chain connects TRBV10-3 to TRBJ2-5; tentatively, D is TRBD1 or TRBD2 (5 bases each). The V end lost 6 bases, the J end lost 5 bases, and 22 bases lay between the germline ends. CDR1 is ENHRY, CDR2 SYGVKD, per germline. The CDR3 consists of 16 residues. CDR3 sequence reads: CAISLTRDRGEETQYF. For the CDR3, the DNA is TGTGCCATCAGCTTGACCCGGGACCGCGGAGAGGAGACCCAGTACTTC.

There are many counts of this clonotype. This rearrangement joins TRBV3-1 to TRBJ2-7; the D gene is possibly TRBD2 (6 bases). The CDR3 has 14 amino acids. V lost 6 bases, J lost 5 bases, and 17 bases lay in between. Germline CDR1 and CDR2: LGHDT and YNNKEL (reference sequence). This CDR3 reads CASRGGERGHEQYF. In DNA, the CDR3 is TGTGCCAGCAGGGGCGGGGAGAGGGGCCACGAGCAGTACTTC.

J is TRBJ2-1 and V is TRBV10-3; D might be TRBD2 (5 bases). Germline V gives CDR1 ENHRY, CDR2 SYGVKD. V was cut by 6 bases and J by 9 bases, with 12 bases left in between. This CDR3 is 12 amino acids long. DNA of the CDR3: TGTGCCATCAGGCTAGCTGGGCCTGAGCAGTTCTTC. As protein: CAIRLAGPEQFF.

The chain uses TRBV14 and TRBJ2-5; maybe TRBD2 (7 bases). From germline, CDR1 is SGHDN and CDR2 FVKESK. This CDR3 is 14 amino acids long. V was trimmed by 11 bases and J by 0 bases, leaving 16 bases between them. As DNA, the CDR3 is TGTGCCCACCGAGGGGGGGGGTACCAAGAGACCCAGTACTTC. Residues: CAHRGGGYQETQYF.

To note about this clonotype: This may come from a read error, since a much larger clone is one base off. The chain combines TRBV28 with TRBJ1-1; 8 positions match TRBD1. Looked up from germline, CDR1 is MDHEN and CDR2 is SYDVKM. The V segment lost 4 bases and the J segment 4 bases; nucleotides outside the gene matches: 5. This CDR3 spans 14 amino acids. Here the CDR3 DNA reads TGTGCCAGCAGTTCCCGGACAGGGACCACTGAAGCTTTCTTT. This codes for CASSSRTGTTEAFF.

This clonotype was observed a few times. CDR3 loop: CASSLSVNQPQHF. The CDR3 DNA reads as TGTGCCAGCAGTTTATCCGTTAATCAGCCCCAGCATTTT. The chain is built from TRBV27 and TRBJ1-5, with D unclear. The CDR3 sequence is 13 residues long. Germline loops: CDR1 MNHEY, CDR2 SMNVEV (reference sequence). The V gene lost 0 bases and the J gene lost 4 bases, with 4 bases spanning the gap.